The clone carrying this T cell receptor (beta chain) was detected only a few times. Its matching antigen is unknown. The sample is drawn from a study of a mutant IDH1 vaccine in newly diagnosed glioma. Study-level information: The study started vaccination 4-6 weeks after radiotherapy alone, or with temozolomide cycles.

Data came from immunoSEQ multiplex PCR; TCRdb stores just in-frame clones and leaves some out. In the table there are around 60,000 clones, roughly 76% of which are singletons. The V gene's germline CDR1 is SQVTM and CDR2 ANQGSEA. Trimming cost V 5 bases and J 2 bases, with 9 bases left between them. There are 12 residues in the CDR3. Noted time point: week 35, safety follow-up. Doses consisted of 300 ug of mutant IDH1 20-mer peptide each, paired with topical imiquimod. The TCR was taken from a man between 40 and 49 years old with glioma. Sequencing was performed on PBMCs, taken from a glioma patient whose treatment included an IDH1 peptide vaccine. The chain employs TRBV29-1 and TRBJ1-1; no firm D call. The CDR3 sequence: CSVWRRNTEAFF. The DNA of the CDR3 is TGCAGCGTTTGGCGACGAAACACTGAAGCTTTCTTT.